The rows below give T cell receptor beta chains drawn from one sample of a study of T cell changes during pregnancy in multiple sclerosis. Generated by immunoSEQ multiplex PCR, the TCRdb table keeps only in-frame clones and is missing some. The sample lists 100,000 to 140,000 clones; 92% were seen once. Sequencing used peripheral blood, obtained in the third trimester of pregnancy. These TCRs come from a female donor in good health, enrolled as a control in a pregnancy study. CDR3s include the opening cysteine and the closing phenylalanine or tryptophan. The order of the fields is D gene, V gene, J gene, clone size, CDR3 protein. D genes are given only for firm matches. Only some rows state a clone size, as once, few, many or a class for expanded clones.

d_gene: .
v_gene: TRBV4-3
j_gene: TRBJ1-1
abundance: .
CDR3aa: CASSQAFQGKTEAFF

d_gene: TRBD1
v_gene: TRBV4-3
j_gene: TRBJ1-4
abundance: .
CDR3aa: CASSQGQGLSGNEKLFF

d_gene: TRBD1
v_gene: TRBV4-2
j_gene: TRBJ1-6
abundance: .
CDR3aa: CASSQDIGQAGNSPLHF

d_gene: .
v_gene: TRBV18
j_gene: TRBJ2-1
abundance: .
CDR3aa: CASSPLSGVNEQFF

d_gene: TRBD1
v_gene: TRBV12-5
j_gene: TRBJ1-2
abundance: .
CDR3aa: CASGLYTGTGGKWYGYTF

d_gene: .
v_gene: TRBV7-2
j_gene: TRBJ1-2
abundance: .
CDR3aa: CASSSQGGDTLYGYTF

d_gene: TRBD1
v_gene: TRBV9
j_gene: TRBJ2-1
abundance: .
CDR3aa: CASSAFRDRGNEQFF

d_gene: .
v_gene: TRBV6-4
j_gene: TRBJ2-7
abundance: .
CDR3aa: CASALDSSSYEQYF

d_gene: TRBD2
v_gene: TRBV4-1
j_gene: TRBJ2-3
abundance: .
CDR3aa: CASSPRGLAGGDTQYF

d_gene: TRBD2
v_gene: TRBV4-1
j_gene: TRBJ2-1
abundance: .
CDR3aa: CASSQGPAGPYNEQFF

d_gene: .
v_gene: TRBV4-3
j_gene: TRBJ2-7
abundance: .
CDR3aa: CASSQGWLEQSYEQYF

d_gene: TRBD1
v_gene: TRBV19
j_gene: TRBJ1-1
abundance: .
CDR3aa: CASSIQTGGGTEAFF

d_gene: TRBD1
v_gene: TRBV7-2
j_gene: TRBJ1-3
abundance: .
CDR3aa: CASSLGTGGTGNTIYF

d_gene: TRBD2
v_gene: TRBV9
j_gene: TRBJ2-2
abundance: .
CDR3aa: CASSVGVTSVTGELFF

d_gene: .
v_gene: TRBV6-1
j_gene: TRBJ1-1
abundance: .
CDR3aa: CASSTRGDTEAFF

d_gene: TRBD1
v_gene: TRBV27
j_gene: TRBJ2-1
abundance: .
CDR3aa: CASSLDRLNEQFF

d_gene: .
v_gene: TRBV18
j_gene: TRBJ1-4
abundance: .
CDR3aa: CASSPRGVNEKLFF

d_gene: .
v_gene: TRBV4-2
j_gene: TRBJ1-1
abundance: .
CDR3aa: CASSQDSRGRNTEAFF

d_gene: .
v_gene: TRBV12-5
j_gene: TRBJ1-2
abundance: .
CDR3aa: CASGPFGGGYTF

d_gene: TRBD2
v_gene: TRBV10-3
j_gene: TRBJ2-1
abundance: .
CDR3aa: CAISLAGGDYNEQFF

d_gene: .
v_gene: TRBV10-3
j_gene: TRBJ2-7
abundance: .
CDR3aa: CAISDNYEQYF

d_gene: .
v_gene: TRBV18
j_gene: TRBJ2-6
abundance: once
CDR3aa: CASSPSVSGANVLTF

d_gene: TRBD1
v_gene: TRBV7-2
j_gene: TRBJ1-1
abundance: once
CDR3aa: CASTGQGNTEAFF

d_gene: .
v_gene: TRBV18
j_gene: TRBJ1-2
abundance: .
CDR3aa: CASSPPSGQWGYYTF

d_gene: TRBD1
v_gene: TRBV27
j_gene: TRBJ2-7
abundance: .
CDR3aa: CASSDLRGQGKMRAYEQYF

d_gene: TRBD2
v_gene: TRBV7-9
j_gene: TRBJ2-7
abundance: once
CDR3aa: CASSQGEGRGNEQYF

d_gene: .
v_gene: TRBV5-4
j_gene: TRBJ1-3
abundance: .
CDR3aa: CASSKDITSGNTIYF

d_gene: .
v_gene: TRBV9
j_gene: TRBJ2-7
abundance: .
CDR3aa: CASSVGNRDYEQYF

d_gene: .
v_gene: TRBV4-1
j_gene: TRBJ2-1
abundance: few
CDR3aa: CASSPRGVRGEYNEQFF

d_gene: .
v_gene: TRBV29-1
j_gene: TRBJ2-3
abundance: once
CDR3aa: CSVELGQGSTDTQYF

d_gene: TRBD1
v_gene: TRBV5-6
j_gene: TRBJ2-7
abundance: .
CDR3aa: CASSPTGTGVGEQYF

d_gene: .
v_gene: TRBV7-2
j_gene: TRBJ2-7
abundance: .
CDR3aa: CASSNRDLLYEQYF

d_gene: .
v_gene: TRBV7-9
j_gene: TRBJ2-3
abundance: .
CDR3aa: CASSLSPIHKGSQYF

d_gene: TRBD1
v_gene: TRBV13
j_gene: TRBJ2-2
abundance: .
CDR3aa: CASSLRTGITGELFF

d_gene: .
v_gene: TRBV18
j_gene: TRBJ1-1
abundance: few
CDR3aa: CASSREPWGLNTEAFF

d_gene: .
v_gene: TRBV10-2
j_gene: TRBJ1-1
abundance: .
CDR3aa: CAIEETGNTEAFF

d_gene: .
v_gene: TRBV7-8
j_gene: TRBJ1-3
abundance: .
CDR3aa: CASSSRQVATIYF

d_gene: TRBD2
v_gene: TRBV6-5
j_gene: TRBJ2-7
abundance: .
CDR3aa: CASSIGGDDYEQYF

d_gene: TRBD2
v_gene: TRBV5-5
j_gene: TRBJ2-7
abundance: .
CDR3aa: CASSLGASGGITYEQYF

d_gene: TRBD1
v_gene: TRBV19
j_gene: TRBJ1-2
abundance: .
CDR3aa: CASSFSGQGRIYGYTF

d_gene: .
v_gene: TRBV2
j_gene: TRBJ1-1
abundance: .
CDR3aa: CASSARTANTEAFF

d_gene: .
v_gene: TRBV7-3
j_gene: TRBJ1-1
abundance: .
CDR3aa: CASSLGGTGNTEAFF

d_gene: TRBD1
v_gene: TRBV5-6
j_gene: TRBJ2-7
abundance: .
CDR3aa: CASSVGTAMMQYF

d_gene: TRBD1
v_gene: TRBV19
j_gene: TRBJ1-4
abundance: .
CDR3aa: CASSIGAGGYRSEKLFF

d_gene: TRBD1
v_gene: TRBV29-1
j_gene: TRBJ1-5
abundance: .
CDR3aa: CSVAVGTGNQPQHF

d_gene: TRBD2
v_gene: TRBV2
j_gene: TRBJ2-3
abundance: once
CDR3aa: CASRRLLPGGPGTDTQYF

d_gene: .
v_gene: TRBV2
j_gene: TRBJ1-1
abundance: .
CDR3aa: CASSEDGRGGTEAFF

d_gene: .
v_gene: TRBV6-5
j_gene: TRBJ1-5
abundance: .
CDR3aa: CASSCLWGINQPQHF

d_gene: .
v_gene: TRBV10-3
j_gene: TRBJ1-3
abundance: .
CDR3aa: CAISDLGVKTGNTIYF